Each of the 31 T cell receptor beta chains below was sequenced from the same sample in a study of blood T cell repertoires in COVID-19. Using immunoSEQ multiplex PCR, the repertoire was profiled, and TCRdb retains in-frame clones only, with some absent. The profile shows 100,000 to 150,000 clones, around 84% of them singletons. Sequenced: PBMCs or T cells enriched from blood (not recorded which). The receptors shown here come from a man aged 35 to 55 with acute COVID-19.

The rearrangement uses TRBV3-1 (or the pseudogene TRBV3-2) and TRBJ1-2; D is unresolved. CDR3 size: 15 residues. The germline V and J ends were trimmed by 4 bases and 4 bases, with 16 bases remaining between them. Per germline, CDR1 LGHDT and CDR2 YNNKEL (reference sequence). The CDR3 reads CASSRATDPGYGYTF. The CDR3, as DNA: TGTGCCAGCAGCCGAGCTACAGACCCTGGCTATGGCTACACCTTC.

This sequence joins TRBV19 and TRBJ2-3; 8 positions match TRBD1. After removal of 5 bases from V and 0 bases from J, the junction contained 4 bases not matched to a gene. Germline V gives CDR1 LNHDA, CDR2 SQIVND (reference sequence). The CDR3 sequence is 15 residues long. CDR3 nucleotides: TGTGCCAGTAGTCCCCGGGACAGGAGCACAGATACGCAGTATTTT. Amino acids: CASSPRDRSTDTQYF.

The gene calls are TRBV18 and TRBJ2-7, with TRBD1 matching over 7 bases. Looked up from germline, CDR1 is KGHSH and CDR2 is LQKENI. V was pared by 0 bases and J by 0 bases, with 5 bases of the junction left unmatched. This CDR3 has 16 residues. CDR3 in amino acids: CASSPPAGGFSYEQYF. The CDR3 bases are TGTGCCAGCTCACCACCCGCAGGGGGTTTCTCCTACGAGCAGTACTTC.

With respect to this clone: Other DNA sequences in this sample translate to the same CDR3. The chain employs TRBV6-5 and TRBJ1-1; D not certain. Germline lookup yields CDR1 MNHEY and CDR2 SVGAGI. V lost 6 bases and J 2 bases, leaving 10 bases between the germline ends. CDR3 length: 13 amino acids. CDR3 in amino acids: CASSPRANTEAFF. CDR3 sequence (DNA): TGTGCCAGCAGCCCGAGGGCCAACACTGAAGCTTTCTTT.

The genes are TRBV7-9 and TRBJ2-6; the D gene is possibly TRBD1 (6 bases). The CDR3 contains 17 residues. V was clipped by 1 base and J by 0 bases, with 10 bases between them. Per germline, CDR1 SEHNR and CDR2 FQNEAQ (reference sequence). In DNA form, the CDR3 reads TGTGCCAGCAGCTTAGAGGGGGAGATCTCTGGGGCCAACGTCCTGACTTTC. This codes for CASSLEGEISGANVLTF.

This clone came up once. V is TRBV29-1 and J is TRBJ2-7, with 10 bases identical to TRBD2. The V and J ends lost 6 bases and 1 base, in that order; junction bases with no gene match: 0. Germline values: CDR1 SQVTM, CDR2 ANQGSEA. The CDR3 runs to 12 residues. The DNA for the CDR3 is TGCAGCGTGACTAGCGGGTCCTACGAGCAGTACTTC. This gives the protein CSVTSGSYEQYF.

The chain carries TRBV6-5 and TRBJ1-1; a possible D gene is TRBD1 (6 bases). CDR3 length: 13 amino acids. V lost 4 bases and J 7 bases, leaving 13 bases between the germline ends. Germline assignment: CDR1 MNHEY and CDR2 SVGAGI. CDR3 amino acids: CASSSGTINEAFF. CDR3 sequence (DNA): TGTGCCAGCAGTTCCGGGACAATTAATGAAGCTTTCTTT.

J is TRBJ2-2 and V is TRBV7-9, with TRBD2 matching over 9 bases. The CDR3 has 15 amino acids. The V gene's germline CDR1 is SEHNR and CDR2 FQNEAQ (reference sequence). The V gene end was trimmed by 6 bases and the J gene end by 1 base; junction bases not matched to a gene: 3. CDR3 DNA sequence: TGTGCCAGCAGGCCAGCGGGGGGGAACACCGGGGAGCTGTTTTTT. As protein: CASRPAGGNTGELFF.

J is TRBJ2-7 and V is TRBV10-3; 9 nucleotides agree with TRBD1. The CDR3 runs 16 residues. Looked up from germline, CDR1 is ENHRY and CDR2 is SYGVKD. Trimming cost V 1 base and J 0 bases; bases outside gene matches: 4. The CDR3: CAISELGTGPSYEQYF. DNA of the CDR3: TGTGCCATCAGTGAGTTGGGGACAGGGCCCTCCTACGAGCAGTACTTC.

This clone was seen a handful of times. J is TRBJ2-3 and V is TRBV5-4; TRBD2 agrees at 10 bases. Germline lookup yields CDR1 SGHNT and CDR2 YYREEE (reference sequence). V lost 0 bases, J lost 5 bases, and 9 bases stayed unmatched. There are 17 residues in the CDR3. The CDR3 coding sequence is TGTGCCAGCAGCTTGGCCTCGTTAGCGGGGGGCAGAGATACGCAGTATTTT. As protein: CASSLASLAGGRDTQYF.

The J gene is TRBJ2-2, the V gene TRBV7-2; perhaps TRBD2 as D (5 bases). V lost 5 bases, J lost 0 bases, and 16 bases lay in between. This CDR3 has 17 amino acids. From germline, CDR1 is SGHTA and CDR2 FQGNSA. The CDR3, as DNA: TGTGCCAGCAGCCCCCCCCGAGGGCTAACGAACACCGGGGAGCTGTTTTTT. Translation: CASSPPRGLTNTGELFF.

The chain employs TRBV3-1 (or the pseudogene TRBV3-2) and TRBJ2-1, with D possibly TRBD2 on 5 matching bases. The germline V gene encodes CDR1 LGHDT and CDR2 YNNKEL (reference sequence). This CDR3 spans 16 amino acids. With 3 bases removed from V and 4 bases from J, the gap between germline ends came to 16 bases. This chain's CDR3 is CASSHLGLFGYNEQFF. DNA of the CDR3: TGTGCCAGCAGCCACCTCGGACTCTTCGGATACAATGAGCAGTTCTTC.

This chain joins TRBV2 and TRBJ1-2; 8 bases align to TRBD1. Trimming at V came to 5 bases and at J to 4 bases, leaving 9 bases not matched to a gene. Germline V gene data show CDR1 as SNHLY and CDR2 as FYNNEI. The CDR3 has 15 residues. In nucleotides, the CDR3 is TGTGCCAGCAGTATTAGTTCGGACAGGGCCTATGGCTACACCTTC. It codes for CASSISSDRAYGYTF.

The chain is built from TRBV3-1 (or the pseudogene TRBV3-2) and TRBJ2-2; D may be TRBD2 (6 bases). This CDR3 has 13 residues. The V gene lost 0 bases and the J gene lost 7 bases, with 6 bases spanning the gap. Germline V gene lookup returns CDR1 LGHDT and CDR2 YNNKEL (reference sequence). The CDR3 DNA reads TGTGCCAGCAGCCAAGAGGGGGGCGGGGAGCTGTTTTTT. This codes for CASSQEGGGELFF.

The V gene is TRBV19, the J gene TRBJ2-2; unclear D gene. The CDR3 is 15 residues long. Germline CDR1 LNHDA, CDR2 SQIVND (reference sequence). V dropped 0 bases and J dropped 5 bases, with 10 bases sitting between them. The DNA of the CDR3 is TGTGCCAGTAGTATAGAGTTGACCAGGACCGGGGAGCTGTTTTTT. This gives the protein CASSIELTRTGELFF.

The chain links TRBV7-9 to TRBJ2-1; TRBD2 matches at 16 bases. Germline CDR1 reads SEHNR; CDR2 reads FQNEAQ (reference sequence). The CDR3 covers 16 residues. Trimming at V came to 3 bases and at J to 9 bases, leaving 5 bases not matched to a gene. The CDR3 DNA is TGTGCCAGCAGCTTGGGACTAGCGGGGGGGCAAGGTGAGCAGTTCTTC. Translated: CASSLGLAGGQGEQFF.

The chain combines TRBV7-9 with TRBJ1-1; the D is unclear. This CDR3 is built from 17 residues. V was clipped by 5 bases and J by 0 bases, with 19 bases between them. Germline loops: CDR1 SEHNR, CDR2 FQNEAQ (reference sequence). The CDR3 bases are TGTGCCAGCAGCCCCATCCCTGGAGGGCGCTTGAACACTGAAGCTTTCTTT. Translated: CASSPIPGGRLNTEAFF.

The genes are TRBV5-1 and TRBJ1-1; unclear D gene. The CDR3 extends over 15 amino acids. Germline V CDR1 and CDR2: SGHRS, YFSETQ. Deletions cut 1 base from V and 3 bases from J, with 13 bases between. The CDR3 nucleotides read TGCGCCAGCAGCTTGCTCGTCGGGAGGGACACTGAAGCTTTCTTT. Its protein is CASSLLVGRDTEAFF.

The V call is TRBV9, the J call TRBJ2-5; 8 bases map to TRBD1. Germline V gene lookup returns CDR1 SGDLS and CDR2 YYNGEE. This CDR3 comprises 15 residues. The V gene end was trimmed by 0 bases and the J gene end by 5 bases; junction bases not matched to a gene: 6. For the CDR3, the DNA is TGTGCCAGCAGCGTAGCCAGGGGGCCATGGGAGACCCAGTACTTC. Its translation is CASSVARGPWETQYF. The variable domain in full, with the rest retrieved from reference TRBV9 and TRBJ2-5, is DSGVTQTPKHLITATGQRVTLRCSPRSGDLSVYWYQQSLDQGLQFLIQYYNGEERAKGNILERFSAQQFPDLHSELNLSSLELGDSALYFCASSVARGPWETQYFGPGTRLLVL.

This chain joins TRBV5-4 and TRBJ1-2; TRBD1 aligns across 7 bases. V was pared by 2 bases and J by 0 bases, with 4 bases of the junction left unmatched. This CDR3 is built from 15 residues. CDR1 is SGHNT, CDR2 YYREEE, per germline (reference sequence). Here the CDR3 reads CASSFGQDTNYGYTF. CDR3 bases: TGTGCCAGCAGCTTCGGACAGGATACTAACTATGGCTACACCTTC. Looking up the rest from reference TRBV5-4 and TRBJ1-2 gives the full variable domain: ETGVTQSPTHLIKTRGQQVTLRCSSQSGHNTVSWYQQALGQGPQFIFQYYREEENGRGNFPPRFSGLQFPNYSSELNVNALELDDSALYLCASSFGQDTNYGYTFGSGTRLTVV.

This chain joins TRBV6-1 and TRBJ2-5; TRBD2 aligns across 13 bases. Trimming removed 4 bases from V and 5 bases from J; junction bases left unmatched: 10. This CDR3 contains 17 residues. Germline CDR1 reads MNHNS; CDR2 reads SASEGT. CDR3 sequence (DNA): TGTGCCAGCAGTGCAAACCCGGGACTAGCGGGATCTGAGACCCAGTACTTC. Translating gives CASSANPGLAGSETQYF.

There are a few counts of this clone. This chain uses TRBV27 with TRBJ2-1; D is possibly TRBD2 (6 bases). Trimming left V 5 bases short and J 0 bases short, with 14 bases between. Germline CDR1 is MNHEY and CDR2 is SMNVEV (reference sequence). The CDR3 is 16 residues long. CDR3 sequence (DNA): TGTGCCAGCAGTCCCACCATTAGCGGCTCCTACAATGAGCAGTTCTTC. Amino acid sequence: CASSPTISGSYNEQFF.

This chain joins TRBV10-1 and TRBJ1-5; D possibly corresponds to TRBD1 (6 bases). The CDR3 loop spans 12 amino acids. The germline CDR1 and CDR2 sequences are WNHNN and SYGVQD (reference sequence). V lost 11 bases and J lost 2, with 10 bases in between. Here the CDR3 DNA reads TGCGCCCTCCGACAGGGCAATCAGCCCCAGCATTTT. Amino acids: CALRQGNQPQHF.

The J gene is TRBJ1-1, the V gene TRBV11-2, with a tentative D call TRBD1 (5 bases). With 0 bases removed from V and 11 bases from J, the gap between germline ends came to 10 bases. The CDR3 loop spans 12 amino acids. CDR1 is SGHAT and CDR2 is FQNNGV in the germline V gene. This CDR3 is CASSLEAGRAFF. The CDR3 coding sequence is TGTGCCAGCAGCTTAGAGGCAGGGCGGGCTTTCTTT.

The chain links TRBV3-1 (or the pseudogene TRBV3-2) to TRBJ2-1, with 7 bases aligning to TRBD2. Germline V gene data show CDR1 as LGHDT and CDR2 as YNNKEL (reference sequence). Trimming took 7 bases from V and 1 from J; bases not matched to a gene: 7. The CDR3 is 15 amino acids. DNA for the CDR3: TGTGCCAGCACCCTCCTCGGGGGGTCCTACAATGAGCAGTTCTTC. Protein: CASTLLGGSYNEQFF.

The J gene is TRBJ2-5, the V gene TRBV7-3; the D gene is possibly TRBD1 (6 bases). Germline V CDR1 and CDR2: SGHTA, FQGTGA. Deletions cut 2 bases from V and 5 bases from J, with 12 bases between. The CDR3 contains 14 residues. DNA for the CDR3: TGTGCCAGCAGCTTACAGGGGTTTACGGAGACCCAGTACTTC. Encoded protein: CASSLQGFTETQYF.

The genes are TRBV7-2 and TRBJ2-3; D possibly corresponds to TRBD2 (6 bases). Germline CDR1 SGHTA, CDR2 FQGNSA. V was shortened by 5 bases and J by 0 bases, with 15 bases between the two germline ends. This CDR3 is 16 amino acids long. Written as DNA, the CDR3 is TGTGCCAGCAGCCCCAGACTGGGGGGTAGCACAGATACGCAGTATTTT. Its translation: CASSPRLGGSTDTQYF.

The chain couples TRBV7-9 to TRBJ2-5, with TRBD2 matching 11 bases. This CDR3 contains 17 residues. Germline assignment: CDR1 SEHNR and CDR2 FQNEAQ (reference sequence). V lost 1 base and J lost 5; bases outside the gene matches: 9. Written as DNA, the CDR3 is TGTGCCAGCAGCTTAGAGGCTCGGACTAGCGGGTTCGAGACCCAGTACTTC. Its translation: CASSLEARTSGFETQYF.

This clone appeared once. The V call is TRBV19, the J call TRBJ2-7, with 7 positions matching TRBD2. Looked up from germline, CDR1 is LNHDA and CDR2 is SQIVND (reference sequence). With 4 bases clipped from V and 3 bases from J, the junction kept 9 bases outside the gene matches. The CDR3 contains 15 residues. CDR3 amino acids: CASSTRPGLYYEQYF. DNA of the CDR3: TGTGCCAGTAGTACCCGTCCGGGACTATACTACGAGCAGTACTTC.

The chain is built from TRBV10-3 and TRBJ2-1; a possible D gene is TRBD1 (5 bases). Germline loops: CDR1 ENHRY, CDR2 SYGVKD. This CDR3 is built from 15 residues. V dropped 0 bases and J dropped 5 bases, with 11 bases sitting between them. The CDR3 sequence: CAISESRLGHNEQFF. CDR3 bases: TGTGCCATCAGTGAGTCGAGACTGGGGCACAATGAGCAGTTCTTC.

The chain couples TRBV24-1 to TRBJ2-7, with TRBD1 matching over 8 bases. This CDR3 comprises 15 residues. The trim removed 4 bases at V and 1 base at J, leaving 5 bases unmatched. Per the germline V gene, CDR1 is KGHDR and CDR2 is SFDVKD. The CDR3 nucleotides are TGTGCCACCAGTGACCACAGGGGGGAATCCTACGAGCAGTACTTC. It is translated as CATSDHRGESYEQYF.